Below are 6 T cell receptor beta chains sequenced from a single sample in a study of chemoradiotherapy in HPV16-positive cancers (dated by TCRdb to 2022 to 2024). The method was the immunoSEQ multiplex PCR assay. This immuneACCESS table, as held by TCRdb, lists in-frame sequences with V and J called but not all clones. Of the missing ones, under half trace to an unresolved V gene in checked studies; the others have no known cause. Here the sample has 20,000 to 30,000 clones; approximately 94% occur a single time. The ten most abundant clones make up 2.5% to 3% of the sample. Sampling was done from a patient who underwent chemoradiotherapy. The receptors were sampled from a human donor with HPV-associated anogenital cancer.

The chain employs TRBV28 and TRBJ2-3; D ambiguous. Germline loops: CDR1 MDHEN, CDR2 SYDVKM. The CDR3 contains 15 residues. The ends were cut back, 5 bases at V and 2 bases at J, with 14 bases in the middle. CDR3 residues: CASSPASVSTDTQYF. The CDR3 DNA is TGTGCCAGCAGTCCTGCCAGCGTGTCCACAGATACGCAGTATTTT.

CDR3 residues: CASSESGVYYEQYF. The DNA of the CDR3 is TGTGCCAGCAGTGAATCGGGGGTCTACTACGAGCAGTACTTC. The chain uses TRBV25-1 and TRBJ2-7; maybe TRBD2 (6 bases). Trimming removed 1 base at V and 3 bases at J, with 10 bases between. The CDR3 is made up of 14 amino acids. Germline CDR1 MGHDK, CDR2 SYGVNS.

This chain uses TRBV5-4 with TRBJ2-7; TRBD2 matches 7 bases. The CDR3 runs to 15 residues. Trimming removed 4 bases from V and 4 bases from J; junction bases left unmatched: 11. CDR1 and CDR2 (germline): SGHNT, YYREEE (reference sequence). CDR3 in amino acids: CASSPGRGSIYEQYF. Here the CDR3 DNA reads TGTGCCAGCAGCCCTGGGCGCGGGAGCATATACGAGCAGTACTTC. The full variable domain, completed using reference TRBV5-4 and TRBJ2-7, is ETGVTQSPTHLIKTRGQQVTLRCSSQSGHNTVSWYQQALGQGPQFIFQYYREEENGRGNFPPRFSGLQFPNYSSELNVNALELDDSALYLCASSPGRGSIYEQYFGPGTRLTVT.

The chain joins TRBV11-2 to TRBJ1-4; D is perhaps TRBD1 (6 bases). Trimming pared 5 bases from V and 3 bases from J, leaving 19 bases between. CDR1 and CDR2 from the germline V gene are SGHAT and FQNNGV. The length of the CDR3 is 17 residues. The CDR3 nucleotides are TGTGCCAGCAGCCCCAGTTCAGGGGTGCGAGCTAATGAAAAACTGTTTTTT. Protein sequence: CASSPSSGVRANEKLFF.

The chain employs TRBV7-9 and TRBJ2-3; perhaps D is TRBD1 or TRBD2 (5 bases each). The ends were cut back, 5 bases at V and 1 base at J, with 19 bases in the middle. The CDR3 length is 17 residues. Per the germline V gene, CDR1 is SEHNR and CDR2 is FQNEAQ (reference sequence). CDR3 in DNA: TGTGCCAGCAGCGCAATCCGGGACCCCTGGGGCACAGATACGCAGTATTTT. Translation: CASSAIRDPWGTDTQYF.

J is TRBJ2-5 and V is TRBV30, with a tentative D call TRBD1 (8 bases). The CDR3 contains 16 residues. V lost 0 bases to trimming and J lost 2 bases, with 16 bases between them. Germline CDR1 GTSNPN, CDR2 SVGIG (reference sequence). The CDR3 DNA sequence: TGTGCCTGGAGTGTCAGGGGGCGGGGGCCTCAAGAGACCCAGTACTTC. It encodes CAWSVRGRGPQETQYF.